This T cell receptor (beta chain) comes out of a study of technical replicates of blood from several donors. This clone came up once. Germline CDR1 reads SQVTM; CDR2 reads ANQGSEA. The ends lost 6 bases at V and 0 bases at J; junction bases unmatched: 8. The CDR3 contains 15 residues. The assay was immunoSEQ multiplex PCR, and TCRdb's table has in-frame clones only and misses some. Here the sample spans about 12,000 clones, almost 95% being singletons. This rearrangement joins TRBV29-1 to TRBJ1-1; 9 bases map to TRBD1. This clonotype was obtained from a human donor in good health. The sequenced sample was PBMCs. CDR3 amino acids: CSVQGAQGMNTEAFF. The CDR3 DNA follows: TGCAGCGTACAGGGGGCGCAGGGAATGAACACTGAAGCTTTCTTT.